Below, 5 T cell receptor beta chains from the same sample are listed, as sequenced in a study of identical twins. A single record per CDR3 protein comes from TCRdb applying MiXCR to the 5' RACE reads. The sample yields 1,800,000 or so distinct CDR3 sequences, less than 40% seen once. The sequencing input was cord blood. Receptors originate from a newborn girl in good health.

The chain combines TRBV5-1 with TRBJ2-3; 11 bases are a match to TRBD2. The germline gives CDR1 SGHRS, CDR2 YFSETQ. The CDR3 runs to 15 residues. Trimming cost V 6 bases and J 4 bases; bases outside gene matches: 7. CDR3 DNA sequence: TGCGCCAGCACCTCTCAACTAGCGGGGGCAGATACGCAGTATTTT. The encoded protein is CASTSQLAGADTQYF.

About this clonotype: A much larger clone differs from this one at a single base, so this may be a read error. The gene calls are TRBV5-1 and TRBJ2-3; either TRBD1 or TRBD2 may supply D (6 bases each). Per the germline V gene, CDR1 is SGHRS and CDR2 is YFSETQ. This CDR3 contains 15 residues. Here the CDR3 DNA reads TGCGCCGGCAGCTTGGCCGGGGGCCCAGCAGATACGCAGTATTTT. Protein sequence: CAGSLAGGPADTQYF. Complete variable domain (other parts from reference TRBV5-1 and TRBJ2-3): KAGVTQTPRYLIKTRGQQVTLSCSPISGHRSVSWYQQTPGQGLQFLFEYFSETQRNKGNFPGRFSGRQFSNSRSEMNVSTLELGDSALYLCAGSLAGGPADTQYFGPGTRLTVL.

J is TRBJ1-4 and V is TRBV20-1; D gene uncertain. This CDR3 is built from 13 residues. Trimming left V 0 bases short and J 7 bases short, with 9 bases between. Germline V gene lookup returns CDR1 DFQATT and CDR2 SNEGSKA (reference sequence). The CDR3 loop reads CSARDGLAEKLFF. The CDR3 region has the DNA TGCAGTGCTAGAGATGGTCTGGCTGAAAAACTGTTTTTT.

To note about this clonotype: Its ends do not fully match the called genes, so a read error is possible. The chain has TRBV12-3 or TRBV12-4 and TRBJ2-3; 7 positions match TRBD2. CDR3 size: 17 residues. CDR3 coding DNA: TGTGCCAGCAGTTTAGCCAAGACTAGCAAGAGGGGAGATGCGCAGTATTTT. This sequence encodes CASSLAKTSKRGDAQYF.

This chain uses TRBV2 with TRBJ1-2; no definite D call. The V and J ends lost 11 bases and 5 bases respectively, with 21 bases between them. The CDR3 has 14 amino acids. Germline lookup yields CDR1 SNHLY and CDR2 FYNNEI. CDR3 in DNA: TGTGCCGGCGGCGACAAGTTTTTAGCTTATGGCTACACCTTC. This translates into CAGGDKFLAYGYTF.